A single sample gave rise to the 5 T cell receptor beta chains below, sequenced in a study of regulatory T cells in long-lasting Graves disease. Libraries of TCR beta came from iRepertoire HTBI primers plus Arm-PCR of CDR3 regions. MiXCR, run by TCRdb on the multiplex PCR reads, gives a single entry per CDR3 protein. The sample has roughly 380,000 distinct CDR3 sequences, roughly 16% seen once; the top ten hold about 24%. Described time point: newly diagnosed GD, antithyroid drugs for less than 3 months. The TCR library was prepared using RNA isolated from PBMCs. Sequenced here: peripheral blood mononuclear cells (PBMCs), sampled at new diagnosis, from a patient treated with antithyroid drugs. The source of these receptors is a female donor with Graves disease.

This clonotype was observed at least ten times. V is TRBV11-2 and J is TRBJ2-3, with 12 bases identical to TRBD2. The germline V gene encodes CDR1 SGHAT and CDR2 FQNNGV. The CDR3 covers 14 residues. V dropped 5 bases and J dropped 5; count of bases not matched to a gene: 2. CDR3 sequence reads: CASSQGLAGDTQYF. The DNA for the CDR3 is TGTGCCAGCAGCCAGGGACTAGCGGGAGATACGCAGTATTTT.

This clonotype turned up a few times. The chain recombines TRBV6-1 with TRBJ1-6; tentatively, D is TRBD1 (5 bases). V shed 5 bases and J shed 7 bases, with 15 bases lying between them. Germline V lookup: CDR1 MNHNS, CDR2 SASEGT. There are 15 residues in the CDR3. The CDR3 spells CASSSLGRDNSPLHF. In nucleotides, the CDR3 is TGTGCCAGCAGTAGCCTCGGACGGGACAATTCACCCCTCCACTTT.

In regard to this clonotype: A much larger clonotype is one base distant, so this may be a read error. V usage is TRBV7-9 and J usage is TRBJ2-6; TRBD1 aligns across 7 bases. The CDR3 has 16 residues. Germline V gene data show CDR1 as SEHNR and CDR2 as FQNEAQ (reference sequence). The CDR3 nucleotides are TGTGCCAGCAGCCAGACAGGGTTTTCTGGGGCCAACGTCCTGATTTTC. Its translation is CASSQTGFSGANVLIF.

This clonotype occurred many times. This rearrangement joins TRBV10-3 to TRBJ2-7; tentative D call: TRBD1 (7 bases). The CDR3 extends over 11 amino acids. Per germline, CDR1 ENHRY and CDR2 SYGVKD. Trimming removed 11 bases at V and 4 bases at J, with 12 bases between. The CDR3 nucleotides read TGTGCCGCGGGGACAGTTTACGAGCAGTACTTC. Translation: CAAGTVYEQYF.

This rearrangement joins TRBV11-2 to TRBJ2-3; 7 bases fit TRBD2. Germline CDR1 is SGHAT and CDR2 is FQNNGV. The CDR3 has 16 amino acids. Losses at the gene ends were 6 bases for V and 4 bases for J; bases not matched to a gene: 13. The CDR3 reads CASSSGLAGGSDTQYF. The CDR3 nucleotides read TGTGCCAGCAGTTCGGGACTGGCCGGGGGGTCAGATACGCAGTATTTT.